Described below is a single TCR beta chain sequence and its context. These data originate in a study of chemoradiotherapy in HPV16-positive cancers. The wider study: A couple of HPV16-positive patients' cells yielded candidate HPV-specific clones and common motifs.

The CDR3 length is 15 residues. CDR1 and CDR2 from the germline V gene are SGHTA and FQGTGA. Trimming took off 0 bases at V and 1 base at J, with 8 bases between the two ends. Here immunoSEQ multiplex PCR was the method, and the copy in TCRdb shows in-frame clones only, minus some. This table holds more than 8,000 clones, around 82% found once. The chain combines TRBV7-3 with TRBJ2-3, with D tentatively TRBD2 (5 bases). This TCR was recovered from a human donor with HPV-associated anogenital cancer. This material was collected from a patient who underwent chemoradiotherapy. The CDR3 sequence: CASSLTGVGTDTQYF. The DNA for the CDR3 is TGTGCCAGCAGCTTAACCGGGGTCGGCACAGATACGCAGTATTTT.